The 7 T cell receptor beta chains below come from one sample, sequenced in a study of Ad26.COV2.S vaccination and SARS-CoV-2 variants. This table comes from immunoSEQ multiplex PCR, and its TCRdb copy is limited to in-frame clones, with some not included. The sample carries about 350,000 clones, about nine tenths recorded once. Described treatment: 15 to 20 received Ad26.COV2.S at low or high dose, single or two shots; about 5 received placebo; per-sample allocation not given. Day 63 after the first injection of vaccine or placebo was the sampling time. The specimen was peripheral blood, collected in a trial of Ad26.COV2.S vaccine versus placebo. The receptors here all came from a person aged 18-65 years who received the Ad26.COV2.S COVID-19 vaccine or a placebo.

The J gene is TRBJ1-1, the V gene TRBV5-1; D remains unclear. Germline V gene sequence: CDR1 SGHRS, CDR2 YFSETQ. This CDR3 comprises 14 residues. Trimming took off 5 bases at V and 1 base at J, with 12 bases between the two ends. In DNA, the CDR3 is TGCGCCAGCAGACCAAAGACGGCGAACACTGAAGCTTTCTTT. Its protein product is CASRPKTANTEAFF.

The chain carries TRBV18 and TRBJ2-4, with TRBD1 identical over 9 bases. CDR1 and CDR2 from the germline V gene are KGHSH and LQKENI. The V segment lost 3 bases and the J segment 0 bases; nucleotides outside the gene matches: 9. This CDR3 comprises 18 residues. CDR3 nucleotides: TGTGCCAGCTCACCTTTACAGGGGGCCGTAATAGCCAAAAACATTCAGTACTTC. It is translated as CASSPLQGAVIAKNIQYF.

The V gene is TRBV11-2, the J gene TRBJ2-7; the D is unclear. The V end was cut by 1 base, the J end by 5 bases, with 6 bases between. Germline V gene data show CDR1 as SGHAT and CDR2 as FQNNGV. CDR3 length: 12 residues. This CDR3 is CASSLGSNEQYF. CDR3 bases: TGTGCCAGCAGCTTAGGGAGTAACGAGCAGTACTTC.

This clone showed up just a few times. CDR3: CASSQGPGFYEQYF. The CDR3 region has the DNA TGCGCCAGCAGCCAGGGCCCCGGATTCTACGAGCAGTACTTC. The chain uses TRBV4-3 and TRBJ2-7; D is unclear. The ends were cut back, 3 bases at V and 3 bases at J, with 12 bases in the middle. Germline V gene sequence: CDR1 LGHNA, CDR2 YSLEER. The CDR3 loop spans 14 amino acids.

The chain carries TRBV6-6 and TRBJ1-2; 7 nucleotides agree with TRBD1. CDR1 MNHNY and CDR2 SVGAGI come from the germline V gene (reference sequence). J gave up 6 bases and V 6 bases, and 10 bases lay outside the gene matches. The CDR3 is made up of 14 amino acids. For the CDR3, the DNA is TGTGCCAGCAGCCGACAGGGTGGGACGGATGGCTACACCTTC. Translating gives CASSRQGGTDGYTF.

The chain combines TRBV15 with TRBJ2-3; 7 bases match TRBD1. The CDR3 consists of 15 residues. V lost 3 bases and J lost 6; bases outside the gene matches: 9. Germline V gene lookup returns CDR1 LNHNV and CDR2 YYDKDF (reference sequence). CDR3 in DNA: TGTGCCACCAGCAGGTCCGGGACAGTAGCGGATACGCAGTATTTT. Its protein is CATSRSGTVADTQYF.

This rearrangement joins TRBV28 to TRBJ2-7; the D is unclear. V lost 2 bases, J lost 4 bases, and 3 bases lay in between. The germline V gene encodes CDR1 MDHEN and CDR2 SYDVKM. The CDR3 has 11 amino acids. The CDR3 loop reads CASSLKYEQYF. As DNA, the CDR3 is TGTGCCAGCAGTTTAAAATACGAGCAGTACTTC.